This T cell receptor (beta chain) came from a study of breast tumors, draining lymph nodes, adjacent tissues. TCRdb processed the multiplex PCR reads anew with MiXCR; each CDR3 protein has one entry. The sample lists fewer than 150,000 distinct CDR3 sequences; approximately 21% were seen once. Study-wide results and caveats: Tumor repertoires ranked between lymph nodes and nontumor tissue in diversity, with V and J gene preferences.

The CDR3 spans 16 residues. The germline gives CDR1 MGHRA, CDR2 YSYEKL. Deletions cut 4 bases from V and 3 bases from J, with 16 bases between. Many counts were recorded for this clonotype. Antigen: not known. The lymph nodes were axillary draining lymph nodes from breast cancer patients. Specimen: axillary lymph node tissue. The receptor comes from a female donor with breast cancer. Some clones in this sample may be carry-over from other donors' samples. The genes are TRBV4-1 and TRBJ2-1, with D unresolved. This chain's CDR3 is CASSPSDGVGYNEQFF. DNA for the CDR3: TGCGCCAGCAGCCCCAGCGATGGGGTAGGCTACAATGAGCAGTTCTTC.